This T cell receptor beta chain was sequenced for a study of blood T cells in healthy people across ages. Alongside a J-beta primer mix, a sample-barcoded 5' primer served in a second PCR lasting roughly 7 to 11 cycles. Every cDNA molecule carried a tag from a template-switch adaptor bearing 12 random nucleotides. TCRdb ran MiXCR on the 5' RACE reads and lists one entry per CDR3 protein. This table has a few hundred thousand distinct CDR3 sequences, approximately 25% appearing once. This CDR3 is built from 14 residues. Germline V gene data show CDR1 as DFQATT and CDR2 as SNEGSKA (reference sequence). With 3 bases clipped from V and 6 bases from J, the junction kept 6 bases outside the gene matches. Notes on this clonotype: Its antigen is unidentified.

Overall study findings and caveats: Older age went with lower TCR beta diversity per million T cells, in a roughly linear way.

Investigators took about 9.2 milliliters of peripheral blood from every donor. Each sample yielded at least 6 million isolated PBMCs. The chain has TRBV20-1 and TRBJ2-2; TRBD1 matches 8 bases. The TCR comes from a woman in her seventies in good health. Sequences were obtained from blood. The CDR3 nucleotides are TGCAGTGCTAGGTACAGGGGGTCGGCCGGGGAGCTGTTTTTT. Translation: CSARYRGSAGELFF.